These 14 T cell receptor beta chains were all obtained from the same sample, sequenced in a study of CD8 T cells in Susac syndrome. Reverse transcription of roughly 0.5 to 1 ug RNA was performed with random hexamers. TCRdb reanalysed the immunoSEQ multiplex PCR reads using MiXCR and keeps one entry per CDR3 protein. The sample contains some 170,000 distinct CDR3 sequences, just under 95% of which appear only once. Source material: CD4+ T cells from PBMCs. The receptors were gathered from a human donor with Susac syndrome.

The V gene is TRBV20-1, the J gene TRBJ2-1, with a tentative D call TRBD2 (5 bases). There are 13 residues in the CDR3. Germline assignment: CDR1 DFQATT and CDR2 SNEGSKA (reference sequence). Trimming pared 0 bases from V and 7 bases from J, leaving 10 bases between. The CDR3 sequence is CSARDPSRNEQFF. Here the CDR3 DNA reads TGCAGTGCTAGAGATCCTAGCCGGAATGAGCAGTTCTTC.

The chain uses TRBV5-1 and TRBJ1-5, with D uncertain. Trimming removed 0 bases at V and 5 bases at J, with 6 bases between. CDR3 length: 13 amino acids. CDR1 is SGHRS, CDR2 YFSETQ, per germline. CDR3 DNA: TGCGCCAGCAGCTTGGAGTGGGATCAGCCCCAGCATTTT. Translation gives CASSLEWDQPQHF.

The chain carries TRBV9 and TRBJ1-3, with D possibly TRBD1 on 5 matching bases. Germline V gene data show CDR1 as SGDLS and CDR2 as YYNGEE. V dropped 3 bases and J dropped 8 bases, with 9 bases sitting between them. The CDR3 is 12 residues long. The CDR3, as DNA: TGTGCCAGCAGCGCCGCGGGGGACACCATATATTTT. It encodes CASSAAGDTIYF.

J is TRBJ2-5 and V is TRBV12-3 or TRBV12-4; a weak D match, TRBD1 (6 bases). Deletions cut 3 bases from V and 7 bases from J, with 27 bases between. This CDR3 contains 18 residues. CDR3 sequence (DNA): TGTGCCAGCAGTTTGGTAGGCAAGCCGACAGGCTCACGGGGGACCCAGTACTTC. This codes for CASSLVGKPTGSRGTQYF.

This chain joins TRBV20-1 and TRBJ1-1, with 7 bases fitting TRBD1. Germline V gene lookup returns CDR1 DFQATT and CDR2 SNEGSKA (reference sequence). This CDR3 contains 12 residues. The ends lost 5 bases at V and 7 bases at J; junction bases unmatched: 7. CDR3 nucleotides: TGCAGTGCTGGCCGGGACAGAGTTGAAGCTTTCTTT. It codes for CSAGRDRVEAFF.

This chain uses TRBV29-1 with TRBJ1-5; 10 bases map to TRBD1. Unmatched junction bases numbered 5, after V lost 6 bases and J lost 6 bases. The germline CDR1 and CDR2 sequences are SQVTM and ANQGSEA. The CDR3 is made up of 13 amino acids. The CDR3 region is CSVRTGGGQPQHF. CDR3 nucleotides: TGCAGCGTGCGGACAGGGGGGGGTCAGCCCCAGCATTTT.

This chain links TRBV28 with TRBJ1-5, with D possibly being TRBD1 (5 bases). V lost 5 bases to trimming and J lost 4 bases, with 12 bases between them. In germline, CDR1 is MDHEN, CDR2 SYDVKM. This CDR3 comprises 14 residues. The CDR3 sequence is CASSLQVRNQPQHF. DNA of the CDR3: TGTGCCAGCAGTCTACAGGTCAGGAATCAGCCCCAGCATTTT.

DNA for the CDR3: TGCAGCGTTGTCGGGACAGGGCTCAACGAGCAGTACTTC. This codes for CSVVGTGLNEQYF. V usage is TRBV29-1 and J usage is TRBJ2-7, with TRBD1 matching 9 bases. V lost 4 bases and J lost 5; bases outside the gene matches: 6. There are 13 residues in the CDR3. Germline V gives CDR1 SQVTM, CDR2 ANQGSEA.

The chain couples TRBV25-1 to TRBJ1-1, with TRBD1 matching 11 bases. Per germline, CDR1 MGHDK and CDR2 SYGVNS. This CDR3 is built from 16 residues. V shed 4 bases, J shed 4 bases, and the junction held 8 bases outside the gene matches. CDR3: CASSALSGTGGTEAFF. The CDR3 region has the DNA TGTGCCAGCAGTGCCCTATCCGGGACAGGGGGCACTGAAGCTTTCTTT.

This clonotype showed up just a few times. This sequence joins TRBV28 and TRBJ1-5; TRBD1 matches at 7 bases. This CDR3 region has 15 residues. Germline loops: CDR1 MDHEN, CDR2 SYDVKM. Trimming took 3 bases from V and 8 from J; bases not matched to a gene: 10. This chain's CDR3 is CASSFGGRGYKPQHF. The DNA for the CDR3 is TGTGCCAGCAGTTTCGGCGGCAGGGGGTATAAGCCCCAGCATTTT.

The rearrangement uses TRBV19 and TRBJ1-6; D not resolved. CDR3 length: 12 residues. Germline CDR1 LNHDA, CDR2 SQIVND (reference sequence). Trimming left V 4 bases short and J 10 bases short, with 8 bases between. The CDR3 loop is CASSTGNSPLHF. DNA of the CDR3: TGTGCCAGTAGTACCGGGAACTCACCCCTCCACTTT.

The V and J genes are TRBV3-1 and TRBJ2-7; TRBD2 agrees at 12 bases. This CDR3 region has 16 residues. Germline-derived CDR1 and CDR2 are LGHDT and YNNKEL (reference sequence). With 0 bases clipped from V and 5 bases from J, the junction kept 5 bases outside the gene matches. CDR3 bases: TGTGCCAGCAGCCAAGACAGACTAGCGGGAGCCCACGAGCAGTACTTC. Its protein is CASSQDRLAGAHEQYF.

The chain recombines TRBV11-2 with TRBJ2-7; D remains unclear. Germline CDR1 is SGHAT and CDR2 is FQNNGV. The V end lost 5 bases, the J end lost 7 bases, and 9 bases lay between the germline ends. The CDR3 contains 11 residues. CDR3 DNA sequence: TGTGCCAGCAGCCCCCTAAGGGAGCAGTACTTC. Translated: CASSPLREQYF.

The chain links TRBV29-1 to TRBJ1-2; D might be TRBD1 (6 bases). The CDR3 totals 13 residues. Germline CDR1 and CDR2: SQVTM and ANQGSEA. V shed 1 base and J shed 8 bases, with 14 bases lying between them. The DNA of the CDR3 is TGCAGCGTTGAAGGAGGGGGATCGTACGGCTACACCTTC. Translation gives CSVEGGGSYGYTF.